These 10 T cell receptor beta chains were all obtained from the same sample, sequenced in a study of cytomegalovirus exposure and HLA in healthy donors. Primers for the PCR totalled 60 Vbeta and 13 Jbeta. Profiled with immunoSEQ multiplex PCR; TCRdb holds only in-frame clones, not every one. The table lists about 89,000 clones, approximately 81% of them singletons. Sequencing was performed on PBMCs. The origin of the receptors is a man aged 40-50 years in good health and CMV-seropositive.

This chain joins TRBV6-5 and TRBJ1-6, with a possible D match to TRBD1 (5 bases). Per the germline V gene, CDR1 is MNHEY and CDR2 is SVGAGI. V was trimmed by 5 bases and J by 10 bases, leaving 15 bases between them. The CDR3 sequence is 14 residues long. CDR3 sequence (DNA): TGTGCCAGCAGTGCGACAGAGAAAGGCTCACCCCTCCACTTT. Protein sequence: CASSATEKGSPLHF.

This rearrangement joins TRBV11-3 to TRBJ1-1; D is undetermined. With 3 bases removed from V and 5 bases from J, the gap between germline ends came to 10 bases. The CDR3 consists of 13 residues. Germline values: CDR1 SGHNT, CDR2 YENEEA. CDR3 sequence (DNA): TGTGCCAGCAGCTTCGATCCGGGGACTGAAGCTTTCTTT. Protein product: CASSFDPGTEAFF. The whole variable domain, filled in from reference TRBV11-3 and TRBJ1-1, reads EAGVVQSPRYKIIEKKQPVAFWCNPISGHNTLYWYLQNLGQGPELLIRYENEEAVDDSQLPKDRFSAERLKGVDSTLKIQPAELGDSAVYLCASSFDPGTEAFFGQGTRLTVV.

The gene calls are TRBV30 and TRBJ1-2; a possible D gene is TRBD1 (5 bases). V was shortened by 3 bases and J by 0 bases, with 11 bases between the two germline ends. The CDR3 loop spans 14 amino acids. Germline lookup yields CDR1 GTSNPN and CDR2 SVGIG (reference sequence). CDR3 nucleotide sequence: TGTGCCTGGAGGGGTGGGGGGGCTAACTATGGCTACACCTTC. Translating it yields CAWRGGGANYGYTF. Full variable domain (outside the CDR3, taken from reference TRBV30 and TRBJ1-2): SQTIHQWPATLVQPVGSPLSLECTVEGTSNPNLYWYRQAAGRGLQLLFYSVGIGQISSEVPQNLSASRPQDRQFILSSKKLLLSDSGFYLCAWRGGGANYGYTFGSGTRLTVV.

This sequence joins TRBV27 and TRBJ2-3; 11 bases match TRBD2. V dropped 7 bases and J dropped 8; count of bases not matched to a gene: 5. Germline values: CDR1 MNHEY, CDR2 SMNVEV (reference sequence). This CDR3 contains 13 residues. The CDR3: CASTSTSGVTQYF. CDR3 in DNA: TGTGCCAGCACCTCGACTAGCGGGGTTACGCAGTATTTT.

This chain connects TRBV10-2 to TRBJ2-1, with D maybe TRBD2 (7 bases). V was clipped by 4 bases and J by 0 bases, with 19 bases between them. The CDR3 loop spans 18 amino acids. CDR1 is WSHSY and CDR2 is SAAADI in the germline V gene. The chain's CDR3 is CASSARGGGLGSYNEQFF. The CDR3, as DNA: TGCGCCAGCAGTGCGAGGGGAGGGGGACTCGGCTCCTACAATGAGCAGTTCTTC.

This chain connects TRBV7-6 to TRBJ2-3; 8 bases are shared with TRBD1. Germline V lookup: CDR1 SGHVS, CDR2 FNYEAQ. This CDR3 spans 15 amino acids. With 5 bases clipped from V and 0 bases from J, the junction kept 4 bases outside the gene matches. The DNA for the CDR3 is TGTGCCAGCAGCGGAAGGACAGGGAGCACAGATACGCAGTATTTT. It codes for CASSGRTGSTDTQYF.

V gene TRBV13 combines with J gene TRBJ1-4, with a possible D match to TRBD1 (5 bases). This CDR3 is 14 amino acids long. Trimming removed 6 bases from V and 4 bases from J, with 12 bases in between. Germline V gives CDR1 PRHDT, CDR2 FYEKMQ (reference sequence). The CDR3: CASSQVQVNEKLFF. CDR3 DNA sequence: TGTGCCAGCAGTCAGGTACAGGTTAATGAAAAACTGTTTTTT. The complete variable domain, with remaining parts taken from reference TRBV13 and TRBJ1-4, reads AAGVIQSPRHLIKEKRETATLKCYPIPRHDTVYWYQQGPGQDPQFLISFYEKMQSDKGSIPDRFSAQQFSDYHSELNMSSLELGDSALYFCASSQVQVNEKLFFGSGTQLSVL.

This CDR3 reads CASSSDRGRDEQFF. CDR3 in DNA: TGTGCCAGCAGCTCGGACAGGGGACGGGATGAGCAGTTCTTC. This chain links TRBV7-2 with TRBJ2-1, with 9 bases lining up with TRBD1. Looked up from germline, CDR1 is SGHTA and CDR2 is FQGNSA. CDR3 size: 14 residues. V shed 4 bases and J 8 bases; nucleotides not matched to a gene: 6.

This rearrangement joins TRBV5-1 to TRBJ1-2; possibly TRBD1 for D (5 bases). There are 14 residues in the CDR3. CDR1 is SGHRS, CDR2 YFSETQ, per germline. The V gene lost 2 bases and the J gene lost 3 bases, with 11 bases spanning the gap. In DNA, the CDR3 is TGCGCCAGCAGCTTTCAGGGAGGGGACTATGGCTACACCTTC. Translating it yields CASSFQGGDYGYTF.

The chain joins TRBV10-2 to TRBJ2-5; D not resolved. TRBJ2-7 explains the end of the DNA better; the J call may be wrong. The CDR3 sequence is 13 residues long. The V gene's germline CDR1 is WSHSY and CDR2 SAAADI. The DNA of the CDR3 is TGCGCCAGCAGTGAGTCCTCGGGTGGCGAGCAGTACTTC. This translates into CASSESSGGEQYF.